The clone carrying this TCR beta chain was recorded once. Produced via immunoSEQ multiplex PCR; TCRdb's table is partial and in-frame only. The table has tens of thousands of clones, about nine tenths seen once; the top ten hold roughly 9.5%. The germline gives CDR1 MDHEN, CDR2 SYDVKM. The CDR3 covers 16 residues. With 11 bases removed from V and 5 bases from J, the gap between germline ends came to 25 bases. The sample is drawn from a study of T cell changes during pregnancy in multiple sclerosis. The receptor was derived from a female donor in good health, enrolled as a control in a pregnancy study. The specimen was peripheral blood, collected after pregnancy. The chain is built from TRBV28 and TRBJ1-5; a possible D gene is TRBD1 (5 bases). CDR3 in DNA: TGTGCCGGGGGGGATGAAGTGCCTCCGAGAGATCAGCCCCAGCATTTT. It specifies CAGGDEVPPRDQPQHF.